This T cell receptor beta chain was captured in a study of cytomegalovirus exposure and HLA in healthy donors. In the case of this clone: Its matching antigen is unknown.

Points from the study as a whole: Among the CMV-associated chains, three were confirmed in vitro as specific for CMV antigens. That first-cohort TCR clusters tended to co-occur in the 95 to 150 validation repertoires was found in a later analysis. It was reported that the classifier diagnosed cytomegalovirus status with high specificity and sensitivity in both the original and validation cohorts. While the bulk of TCR sequences proved rare, some public TCRs turned up in many donors.

Germline CDR1 MNHEY, CDR2 SVGAGI. V gave up 0 bases and J gave up 5 bases; unmatched junction bases: 7. The CDR3 consists of 15 residues. Repertoires were generated with immunoSEQ multiplex PCR, while TCRdb's copy carries only in-frame clones and drops some. The sample has about 130,000 clones, 88% seen once. Sequenced material: PBMCs. The genes are TRBV6-5 and TRBJ2-7; 7 nucleotides agree with TRBD2. The clonotype originates from a man aged 25 to 40 in good health and CMV-seronegative. The CDR3 nucleotides read TGTGCCAGCAGTTACTCGGGAGGGCAAAGGCACGAGCAGTACTTC. Protein: CASSYSGGQRHEQYF.